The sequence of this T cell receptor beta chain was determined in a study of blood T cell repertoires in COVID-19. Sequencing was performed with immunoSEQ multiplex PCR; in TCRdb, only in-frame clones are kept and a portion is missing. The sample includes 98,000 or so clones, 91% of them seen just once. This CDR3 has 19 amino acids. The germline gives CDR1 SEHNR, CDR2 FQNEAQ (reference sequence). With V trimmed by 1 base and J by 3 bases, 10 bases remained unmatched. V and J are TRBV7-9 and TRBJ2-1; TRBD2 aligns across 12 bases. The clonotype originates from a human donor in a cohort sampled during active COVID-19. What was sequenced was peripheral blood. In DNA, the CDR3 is TGTGCCAGCAGCTTAGTGCCCACTAGCGGGAGGTTCTTCTACAATGAGCAGTTCTTC. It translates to CASSLVPTSGRFFYNEQFF.